These T cell receptor beta chains were read from a single sample in a study of T cell responses to AZD1222 COVID-19 vaccine. Measured with immunoSEQ multiplex PCR; TCRdb has only the in-frame clones, and not every one. The table includes around 110,000 clones, 70% to 90% detected once. Sample: peripheral blood, taken on day 0 of MenACWY control vaccination. The receptors derive from an adult in good health. CDR3s include the opening cysteine and the closing phenylalanine or tryptophan. The D gene is left open where the match is weak. Where a row states a size, it is once, few, many or the class of an expanded clone; other rows omit it.

TRBJ1-5 | TRBD1 | TRBV24-1 | - | TGTGCCACCGCGGGACAGGGATACAATCAGCCCCAGCATTTT | CATAGQGYNQPQHF
TRBJ1-5 | - | TRBV7-2 | - | TGTGCCAGCAGCTTAGGTGGCAGGGTTACAAATCAGCCCCAGCATTTT | CASSLGGRVTNQPQHF
TRBJ1-4 | TRBD1 | TRBV19 | few | TGTGCCAGTAGTTTTCCGGGACAGGGAGAGAAGAAACTGTTTTTT | CASSFPGQGEKKLFF
TRBJ1-3 | - | TRBV28 | - | TGTGCCAGCCTTAGGGGTGGGGGATTCAGCTCTGGAAACACCATATATTTT | CASLRGGGFSSGNTIYF
TRBJ1-5 | - | TRBV7-9 | once | TGTGCCAGCAGCTTTCTGGGTGGGGGACAGCCCCAGCATTTT | CASSFLGGGQPQHF
TRBJ2-2 | TRBD1 | TRBV6-1 | - | TGTGCCAGCAGTGAAGAGGGACAGGGGAACGGGGAGCTGTTTTTT | CASSEEGQGNGELFF
TRBJ2-3 | TRBD1 | TRBV27 | - | TGTGCCAGCAGTATGGGACAGGGGGCTCTCACAGATACGCAGTATTTT | CASSMGQGALTDTQYF
TRBJ2-5 | - | TRBV7-6 | - | TGTGCCAGCAGCCCTATCGGGAGGTTACCAGGGGGGACCCAGTACTTC | CASSPIGRLPGGTQYF
TRBJ1-5 | TRBD1 | TRBV6-5 | - | TGTGCCAGCAGTTACTCGAACAGGGGAAATCAGCCCCAGCATTTT | CASSYSNRGNQPQHF
TRBJ2-1 | - | TRBV5-5 | - | TGTGCCAGCACCCTATCAACATCGAGGGCCTACAATGAGCAGTTCTTC | CASTLSTSRAYNEQFF
TRBJ1-5 | - | TRBV19 | - | TGTGCCAGTTTTTACAGGGACAATCAGCCCCAGCATTTT | CASFYRDNQPQHF
TRBJ1-1 | - | TRBV27 | - | TGTGCCAGCAGTTTCGATTTTTCGATCGCTGAAGCTTTCTTT | CASSFDFSIAEAFF
TRBJ2-3 | - | TRBV11-3 | - | TGTGTCAGCAGCTTAGTAGGACCACCAGATACGCAGTATTTT | CVSSLVGPPDTQYF
TRBJ1-4 | - | TRBV27 | - | TGTGCCAGCAGTTTAAGGGCCCGGGGGGAAAAACTGTTTTTT | CASSLRARGEKLFF
TRBJ2-2 | - | TRBV5-5 | - | TGTGCCAGCAGCTTGCGGCCAGAGAACACCGGGGAGCTGTTTTTT | CASSLRPENTGELFF
TRBJ2-7 | - | TRBV9 | - | TGTGCCAGCAGTGCCGGGACACACTCCTACGAGCAGTACTTC | CASSAGTHSYEQYF
TRBJ1-2 | - | TRBV27 | - | TGTGCCAGCAGTATCGGGGGTCCCTATGGCTACACCTTC | CASSIGGPYGYTF
TRBJ1-1 | TRBD1 | TRBV19 | - | TGTGCCAGTAGTCCCCGACAGGGATGGGGCACTGAAGCTTTCTTT | CASSPRQGWGTEAFF
TRBJ1-4 | - | TRBV21-1 | - | TGTGCCAGCAGCAAAGGATCCAGATTGAATGAAAAACTGTTTTTT | CASSKGSRLNEKLFF
TRBJ2-2 | - | TRBV5-4 | - | TGTGCCAGCAGCTTGAGTCAGGTCGGGTTTGGCACCGGGGAGCTGTTTTTT | CASSLSQVGFGTGELFF
TRBJ1-1 | TRBD1 | TRBV19 | - | TGTGCCAGTAGTTCCGTCGGGACAGGTGGGGGACGTGGAAACACTGAAGCTTTCTTT | CASSSVGTGGGRGNTEAFF
TRBJ2-1 | - | TRBV18 | - | TGTGCCAGCTCACCGCCCGCCTGGGATGAGCAGTTCTTC | CASSPPAWDEQFF
TRBJ2-4 | TRBD1 | TRBV9 | - | TGTGCCAGCAGCCCCGGGACAGCTCTAGCCAAAAACATTCAGTACTTC | CASSPGTALAKNIQYF
TRBJ1-5 | - | TRBV7-2 | - | TGTGCCAGCAGCTTAGCGCTTTTTCCTCAGCCCCAGCATTTT | CASSLALFPQPQHF
TRBJ1-3 | - | TRBV9 | - | TGTGCCAGCAGCGGGGAGGTTGGAAACACCATATATTTT | CASSGEVGNTIYF
TRBJ2-2 | TRBD2 | TRBV5-5 | - | TGTGCCAGCAGACGCGGGGGCACCGGGGAGCTGTTTTTT | CASRRGGTGELFF
TRBJ2-7 | TRBD1 | TRBV4-1 | - | TGCGCCAGCAGCCCTGGACAGGGAGTAGGTAGGGGCGAGCAGTACTTC | CASSPGQGVGRGEQYF
TRBJ1-1 | - | TRBV12-3/TRBV12-4 | once | TGTGCCAGCAGTTGGCAGGAGAACACTGAAGCTTTCTTT | CASSWQENTEAFF
TRBJ1-5 | - | TRBV7-2 | - | TGTGCCAGCAGCTTAGGAGTGAATCAGCCCCAGCATTTT | CASSLGVNQPQHF
TRBJ1-2 | TRBD1 | TRBV5-6 | - | TGTGCCAGCAGACGCGGCGGGACAGGGGGCGTCGGCTACACCTTC | CASRRGGTGGVGYTF
TRBJ1-1 | - | TRBV9 | - | TGTGCCGGCAGCGTAGCGGTACAGGGTGGCACTGAAGCTTTCTTT | CAGSVAVQGGTEAFF
TRBJ1-1 | - | TRBV19 | - | TGTGCCAGTAGTATTGGGCAGCCCGGCACTGAAGCTTTCTTT | CASSIGQPGTEAFF
TRBJ1-2 | - | TRBV28 | - | TGTGCCAGCAGTTTAAGTCTCGGTTCTGGCTACACCTTC | CASSLSLGSGYTF
TRBJ2-1 | - | TRBV29-1 | - | TGCAGCGTTGAAGATCTTCAATTATTGGCCAACAGGAGCTCCTACAATGAGCAGTTCTTC | CSVEDLQLLANRSSYNEQFF
TRBJ2-2 | TRBD1 | TRBV11-3 | - | TGTGCCAGCAGCTCCCGGACAGGGTCCAGCTGGGACACCGGGGAGCTGTTTTTT | CASSSRTGSSWDTGELFF
TRBJ2-7 | TRBD1 | TRBV29-1 | - | TGCAGCGTTGAAGGGGAGGCGACAGGGGACGGAATTATCTCCTACGAGCAGTACTTC | CSVEGEATGDGIISYEQYF
TRBJ2-1 | TRBD2 | TRBV9 | - | TGTGCCAGCAGCCATTCTAGGGCCTCGCGGGGGAGCTCCTACAATGAGCAGTTCTTC | CASSHSRASRGSSYNEQFF
TRBJ2-1 | TRBD2 | TRBV19 | - | TGTGCCAGTAGTATAGGGGCTAGCGGGGGTTATGAGCAGTTCTTC | CASSIGASGGYEQFF
TRBJ2-3 | - | TRBV5-1 | - | TGCGCCAGCAGTTCGGTAGTGAGCACAGATACGCAGTATTTT | CASSSVVSTDTQYF
TRBJ1-1 | - | TRBV7-2 | - | TGTGCCAGCAGCCCCCGGGTGAGTCGGAACACTGAAGCTTTCTTT | CASSPRVSRNTEAFF
TRBJ1-4 | - | TRBV2 | few | TGTGCCAGCAGTGATTCACGGGGAGGAGGTGAAAAACTGTTTTTT | CASSDSRGGGEKLFF
TRBJ1-2 | TRBD1 | TRBV6-5 | - | TGTGCCACCGGGACAGTCGTGGCGTACACCTTC | CATGTVVAYTF
TRBJ1-2 | - | TRBV15 | - | TGTGCCACCAGCAGAGGGGCAGGGACCGGAAACTATGGCTACACCTTC | CATSRGAGTGNYGYTF
TRBJ1-3 | TRBD1 | TRBV30 | - | TGTGCCTGGAGCGGATTCGACAGGGGCTCTGGAAACACCATATATTTT | CAWSGFDRGSGNTIYF